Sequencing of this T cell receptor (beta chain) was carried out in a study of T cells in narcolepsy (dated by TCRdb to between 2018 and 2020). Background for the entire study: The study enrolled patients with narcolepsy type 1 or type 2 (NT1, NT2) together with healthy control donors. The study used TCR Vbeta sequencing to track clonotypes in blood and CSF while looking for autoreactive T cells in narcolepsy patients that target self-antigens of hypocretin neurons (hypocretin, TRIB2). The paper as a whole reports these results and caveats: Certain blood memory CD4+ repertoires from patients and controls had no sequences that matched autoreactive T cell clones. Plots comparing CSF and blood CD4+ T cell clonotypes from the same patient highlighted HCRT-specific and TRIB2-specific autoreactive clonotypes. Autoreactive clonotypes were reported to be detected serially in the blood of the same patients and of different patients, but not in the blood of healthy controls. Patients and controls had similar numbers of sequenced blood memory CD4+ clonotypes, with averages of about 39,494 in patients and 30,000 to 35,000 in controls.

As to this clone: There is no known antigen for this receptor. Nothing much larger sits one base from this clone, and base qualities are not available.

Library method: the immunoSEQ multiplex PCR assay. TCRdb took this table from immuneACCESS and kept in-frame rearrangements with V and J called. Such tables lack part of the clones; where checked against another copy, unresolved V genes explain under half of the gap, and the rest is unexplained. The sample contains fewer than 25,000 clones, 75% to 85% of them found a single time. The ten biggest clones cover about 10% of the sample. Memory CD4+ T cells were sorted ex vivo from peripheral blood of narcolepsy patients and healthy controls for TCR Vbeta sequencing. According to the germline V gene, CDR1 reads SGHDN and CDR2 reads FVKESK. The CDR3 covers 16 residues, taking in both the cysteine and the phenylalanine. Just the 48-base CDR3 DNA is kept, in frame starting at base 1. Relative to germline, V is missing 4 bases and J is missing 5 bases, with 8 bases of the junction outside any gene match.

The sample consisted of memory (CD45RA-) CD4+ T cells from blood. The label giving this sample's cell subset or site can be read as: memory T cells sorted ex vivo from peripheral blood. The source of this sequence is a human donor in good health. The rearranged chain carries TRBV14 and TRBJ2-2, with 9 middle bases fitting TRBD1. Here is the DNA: TGTGCCAGCAGCCCAATAGGGACAGGGCCGACCGGGGAGCTGTTTTTT. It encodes CASSPIGTGPTGELFF.